This T cell receptor beta chain stems from a study of T-cell reconstitution after alpha-beta-depleted transplantation in children. Unique molecular identifiers were incorporated when the TCRbeta library was constructed. From the PCR reads, TCRdb called clonotypes with MiXCR, one entry per CDR3 protein. Of about 610,000 distinct CDR3 sequences in the sample, over 9.5% were seen once. This clonotype was seen ten or more times. Losses at the gene ends were 1 base for V and 0 bases for J; bases not matched to a gene: 9. CDR1 is DFQATT, CDR2 SNEGSKA, per germline (reference sequence). This CDR3 has 17 residues.

The source material was PBMCs from the stem cell graft donor, sampled from the stem cell graft. The source of this sequence is a human donor who donated a stem cell graft to a child with acute myeloid leukemia. The chain links TRBV20-1 to TRBJ2-3, with 8 bases matching TRBD2. This CDR3 reads CSARGPTSGASTDTQYF. The CDR3 coding sequence is TGCAGTGCTAGAGGCCCCACTAGCGGAGCTAGCACAGATACGCAGTATTTT.